A selection of T cell receptor beta chains follows, all from one sample in a study of STAT5B mutations in CD4+ large granular lymphocyte leukemia. Repertoires were generated with immunoSEQ multiplex PCR, while TCRdb's copy carries only in-frame clones and drops some. Among over 45,000 clones listed, about 70% were seen once. Sequencing input: CD4+ T cells from blood buffy coats. All receptors derive from a human donor in good health. CDR3s include the opening cysteine and the closing phenylalanine or tryptophan. D genes are given only for firm matches. The size entry is marked missing in some rows and otherwise reads once, few, many or a size class.

-	TRBV28	-	TRBJ2-7	CASSISLGEQYF	TGTGCCAGCAGTATAAGCTTGGGGGAGCAGTACTTC
-	TRBV18	TRBD1	TRBJ1-3	CASSPANRGLISGNTIYF	TGTGCCAGCTCACCTGCCAACAGGGGACTGATCTCTGGAAACACCATATATTTT
-	TRBV6-5	-	TRBJ1-3	CASSGRTISGNTIYF	TGTGCCAGCTCCGGACGGACTATCTCTGGAAACACCATATATTTT
few	TRBV9	-	TRBJ1-4	CASSVGGGNEKLFF	TGTGCCAGCAGCGTAGGTGGCGGTAATGAAAAACTGTTTTTT
-	TRBV25-1	-	TRBJ2-3	CASSEYGPSRQYF	TGTGCCAGCAGTGAATATGGCCCCTCTAGGCAGTATTTT
-	TRBV14	-	TRBJ1-1	CASSQIGLLRGDTEAFF	TGTGCCAGCAGCCAAATAGGGCTTTTAAGAGGTGACACTGAAGCTTTCTTT
few	TRBV5-1	-	TRBJ2-1	CASSLAGDNEQFF	TGCGCCAGCAGCTTGGCCGGGGACAATGAGCAGTTCTTC
few	TRBV20-1	-	TRBJ1-1	CSAALAGAPF	TGCAGTGCAGCCCTGGCGGGGGCCCCCTTT
-	TRBV25-1	-	TRBJ1-2	CASSAADGLYGYTF	TGTGCCAGCAGTGCCGCAGACGGCCTCTATGGCTACACCTTC
-	TRBV5-6	-	TRBJ1-2	CASSLDTRSPYGYTF	TGTGCCAGCAGCCTGGACACCCGAAGCCCTTATGGCTACACCTTC
few	TRBV5-1	TRBD1	TRBJ1-4	CASSFRTGTPTEKLFF	TGCGCCAGCAGCTTCCGGACAGGAACGCCTACTGAAAAACTGTTTTTT
few	TRBV7-8	-	TRBJ1-2	CASSIKSGTVYGYTF	TGTGCCAGCAGCATTAAATCCGGGACGGTCTATGGCTACACCTTC
-	TRBV21-1	-	TRBJ1-6	CASSKGPGIGEPDNSPLHF	TGTGCCAGCAGCAAAGGCCCGGGGATAGGGGAACCGGATAATTCACCCCTCCACTTT
few	TRBV4-1	-	TRBJ1-4	CASSQDVGRTNEKLFF	TGCGCCAGCAGCCAAGACGTCGGGAGAACTAATGAAAAACTGTTTTTT
-	TRBV30	TRBD2	TRBJ2-3	CAWRKSGGGQDTQYF	TGTGCCTGGAGGAAAAGCGGGGGGGGCCAAGATACGCAGTATTTT
-	TRBV5-1	TRBD1	TRBJ1-1	CASSLAGQVNTEAFF	TGCGCCAGCAGCTTGGCCGGACAGGTGAACACTGAAGCTTTCTTT
-	TRBV19	-	TRBJ1-5	CASTWLGKDQPQHF	TGTGCCAGTACTTGGCTGGGGAAGGATCAGCCCCAGCATTTT
few	TRBV29-1	-	TRBJ2-2	CSVSTHANTGELFF	TGCAGCGTCTCGACCCACGCGAACACCGGGGAGCTGTTTTTT
-	TRBV27	-	TRBJ1-1	CASSSFPPRAGRAEAFF	TGTGCCAGCAGTTCTTTTCCTCCCCGTGCAGGGAGGGCTGAAGCTTTCTTT
-	TRBV7-2	-	TRBJ2-2	CASSFSGSSNTGELFF	TGTGCCAGCAGCTTTTCAGGGTCCTCGAACACCGGGGAGCTGTTTTTT
few	TRBV11-2	-	TRBJ2-3	CASSFGGDTQYF	TGTGCCAGCAGCTTTGGTGGAGATACGCAGTATTTT
-	TRBV2	-	TRBJ2-5	CASTEQQAPQETQYF	TGTGCCAGCACCGAACAACAAGCTCCACAAGAGACCCAGTACTTC
-	TRBV29-1	-	TRBJ2-5	CSVKPQETQYF	TGCAGCGTTAAGCCCCAAGAGACCCAGTACTTC
-	TRBV11-2	-	TRBJ1-1	CASSLDTRGTEAFF	TGTGCCAGCAGCTTAGATACTCGGGGCACTGAAGCTTTCTTT
-	TRBV4-2	TRBD2	TRBJ2-1	CASSQKAASGVGDEQFF	TGTGCCAGCAGCCAAAAAGCGGCTAGCGGGGTGGGGGATGAGCAGTTCTTC
-	TRBV7-3	-	TRBJ1-2	CASSLHRTDVGYTF	TGTGCCAGCAGCCTCCACCGGACAGATGTTGGCTACACCTTC
-	TRBV30	-	TRBJ2-2	CAWSVLEGPPGELFF	TGTGCCTGGAGTGTACTGGAGGGGCCCCCCGGGGAGCTGTTTTTT
-	TRBV2	-	TRBJ1-4	CASSVGDPGGEGEKLFF	TGTGCCAGCAGTGTAGGGGACCCGGGGGGCGAAGGTGAAAAACTGTTTTTT
-	TRBV7-2	TRBD2	TRBJ2-3	CASSLDRLAGKTDTQYF	TGTGCCAGCAGCTTAGACCGGTTAGCGGGGAAAACAGATACGCAGTATTTT
few	TRBV29-1	-	TRBJ1-5	CSVGEGGNQPQHF	TGCAGCGTTGGTGAGGGAGGCAATCAGCCCCAGCATTTT
-	TRBV7-9	-	TRBJ2-1	CASSLGKTGLYNEQFF	TGTGCCAGCAGCTTAGGGAAGACTGGGCTCTACAATGAGCAGTTCTTC
-	TRBV5-6	-	TRBJ1-2	CASSSRGRDYGYTF	TGTGCCAGCAGCTCCCGTGGTAGGGATTATGGCTACACCTTC
-	TRBV6-4	TRBD1	TRBJ1-4	CASTIFLGQGGFLFF	TGTGCCAGCACCATATTCCTGGGACAGGGAGGGTTCCTGTTTTTT
-	TRBV2	-	TRBJ1-1	CASSKGGAEAFF	TGTGCCAGCAGTAAAGGGGGGGCTGAAGCTTTCTTT
once	TRBV15	-	TRBJ1-1	CATSWGLDTEAFF	TGTGCCACCAGCTGGGGGTTGGACACTGAAGCTTTCTTT
-	TRBV28	-	TRBJ1-4	CASRDPEVTNEKLFF	TGTGCCAGCCGTGACCCGGAGGTGACTAATGAAAAACTGTTTTTT
-	TRBV7-9	-	TRBJ2-3	CASSLNLQGDTQYF	TGTGCCAGCAGCTTGAACCTTCAGGGGGATACGCAGTATTTT
-	TRBV30	-	TRBJ1-6	CAWKAGLYNSPLHF	TGTGCCTGGAAGGCAGGGCTCTATAATTCACCCCTCCACTTT
-	TRBV6-1	-	TRBJ1-5	CASSATAVQPQHF	TGTGCCAGCAGTGCCACAGCGGTACAGCCCCAGCATTTT
-	TRBV5-1	-	TRBJ2-1	CASSSRDGANEQFF	TGCGCCAGCAGCAGCCGGGACGGCGCCAATGAGCAGTTCTTC
-	TRBV18	TRBD1	TRBJ2-1	CASSRDRVRGNEQFF	TGTGCCAGCTCTCGCGACAGGGTACGGGGAAATGAGCAGTTCTTC
once	TRBV13	-	TRBJ1-1	CASSLGTYTEAFF	TGTGCCAGCAGCCTGGGGACCTACACTGAAGCTTTCTTT
few	TRBV19	-	TRBJ1-5	CASSPGLEQPQHF	TGTGCCAGTAGCCCAGGGTTGGAACAGCCCCAGCATTTT
-	TRBV15	TRBD1	TRBJ1-5	CATSSFSQGAAQHF	TGTGCCACCAGCAGCTTTTCTCAGGGGGCAGCCCAGCATTTT
-	TRBV7-2	TRBD2	TRBJ2-7	CASSPEAGGFYEQYF	TGTGCCAGCAGCCCCGAGGCGGGGGGGTTCTACGAGCAGTACTTC
-	TRBV5-1	TRBD1	TRBJ2-5	CASSLGTGQETQYF	TGCGCCAGCAGCCTTGGGACAGGGCAAGAGACCCAGTACTTC
-	TRBV4-2	-	TRBJ1-1	CASSQATQTNTEAFF	TGTGCCAGCAGCCAAGCCACGCAAACGAACACTGAAGCTTTCTTT
-	TRBV27	TRBD1	TRBJ1-6	CASSSGQGAHNSPLHF	TGTGCCAGCAGTTCCGGACAGGGGGCACATAATTCACCCCTCCACTTT
-	TRBV6-1	-	TRBJ1-5	CASSETRGGIGQPQHF	TGTGCCAGCAGTGAAACGCGGGGGGGAATTGGGCAGCCCCAGCATTTT
-	TRBV6-5	-	TRBJ1-3	CASSYSGTNSGNTIYF	TGTGCCAGCAGTTACTCCGGGACAAACTCTGGAAACACCATATATTTT
few	TRBV28	-	TRBJ1-6	CASSPDGEGYSPLHF	TGTGCCAGCAGCCCTGATGGGGAGGGTTATTCACCCCTCCACTTT
-	TRBV7-2	TRBD2	TRBJ2-5	CASSLGGGVVGETQYF	TGTGCCAGCAGCTTAGGCGGGGGGGTGGTAGGAGAGACCCAGTACTTC
-	TRBV10-1	-	TRBJ2-1	CARRDPYNEQFF	TGCGCCCGTCGGGACCCCTACAATGAGCAGTTCTTC
-	TRBV5-1	-	TRBJ1-3	CASSLVGGRNTIYF	TGCGCCAGCAGCTTGGTCGGGGGGAGAAACACCATATATTTT
-	TRBV29-1	-	TRBJ1-3	CSAGTQEGGNTIYF	TGCAGCGCAGGGACACAGGAGGGAGGAAACACCATATATTTT
-	TRBV30	-	TRBJ2-2	CAWSVAGQANTGELFF	TGTGCCTGGAGTGTAGCGGGACAGGCGAACACCGGGGAGCTGTTTTTT
-	TRBV28	-	TRBJ1-2	CASSLRVTDGYTF	TGTGCCAGCAGTCTCAGGGTGACGGATGGCTACACCTTC
-	TRBV5-6	TRBD1	TRBJ2-1	CASSLLPGGNEQFF	TGTGCCAGCAGCTTGCTTCCAGGGGGTAATGAGCAGTTCTTC
-	TRBV25-1	TRBD1	TRBJ2-7	CASRGTGVYEQYF	TGTGCCAGCAGAGGGACAGGGGTCTACGAGCAGTACTTC